These 3 T cell receptor beta chains came from one sample sequenced in a study of T-cell reconstitution after alpha-beta-depleted transplantation in children. Unique molecular identifiers were incorporated when the TCRbeta library was constructed. TCRdb re-called the PCR reads through MiXCR, storing one row per CDR3 protein. The sample lists hundreds of thousands of distinct CDR3 sequences, around 17% seen once, with around 5% in the top ten. The starting material was PBMCs, mostly from graft donor cells, obtained 360 days after TCRalphabeta/CD19-depleted stem cell transplant. Receptor source: a male patient younger than 18 who had a stem cell transplant for acute lymphoblastic leukemia, so the T cells may come from the graft donor.

This clonotype was counted ten times or more. The chain has TRBV9 and TRBJ2-1, with D unclear. The germline V gene has CDR1 SGDLS and CDR2 YYNGEE. The CDR3 is made up of 13 amino acids. Trimming pared 0 bases from V and 16 bases from J, leaving 17 bases between. DNA for the CDR3: TGTGCCAGCAGCGTAGATGTAGACGGATTTCTCTTCTTC. This encodes CASSVDVDGFLFF.

This clonotype was recorded a few times. The V gene is TRBV10-2, the J gene TRBJ1-4; the match to TRBD1 covers 7 bases. Trimming at V came to 2 bases and at J to 10 bases, leaving 7 bases not matched to a gene. Germline values: CDR1 WSHSY, CDR2 SAAADI. This CDR3 spans 14 amino acids. CDR3 in DNA: TGCGCCAGCAGTGAGACAGGGGTTCTAGGAAAACTGTTTTTT. Translated: CASSETGVLGKLFF.

This clonotype was picked up a small number of times. This chain connects TRBV7-9 to TRBJ2-3; the D gene is possibly TRBD2 (6 bases). Per germline, CDR1 SEHNR and CDR2 FQNEAQ (reference sequence). Trimming pared 3 bases from V and 3 bases from J, leaving 13 bases between. The length of the CDR3 is 15 residues. Here the CDR3 reads CASSFLGGTTDTQYF. The CDR3 DNA sequence: TGTGCCAGCAGCTTTTTAGGCGGGACGACAGATACGCAGTATTTT.